Reported below is one T cell receptor beta chain. Sequenced by immunoSEQ multiplex PCR; TCRdb stores in-frame clones only, minus some. The table lists 200,000 to 250,000 clones, 80% to 85% of them singletons. This CDR3 region has 16 residues. V was pared by 5 bases and J by 3 bases, with 20 bases between. Germline CDR1 and CDR2: SGHAT and FQNNGV. The data were taken from a study of blood T cell repertoires in COVID-19. About the study: The samples span acute and convalescent COVID-19 from the United States, Italy and Spain. T cells, B-cell-depleted T cells, or PBMCs supplied cDNA or gDNA.

Sequencing was done on a sample of peripheral blood. This clonotype was sampled from a woman aged 55-70 years with acute or convalescent COVID-19. The chain employs TRBV11-2 and TRBJ2-7; the D gene is possibly TRBD1 (6 bases). CDR3 sequence reads: CASSPGGGFRNYEQYF. The CDR3 nucleotides are TGTGCCAGCAGCCCCGGTGGGGGCTTCAGGAACTACGAGCAGTACTTC.